The 5 T cell receptor beta chains given below trace back to one sample, sequenced in a study of metastatic and nonmetastatic thyroid tumors. Before thyroid surgery, none of the patients had received any treatment. With MiXCR, TCRdb called clones anew from the PCR reads. The profile shows 20,000 to 30,000 clones, under 15% of them singletons. The sample comprised blood. All receptors come from a female donor with papillary thyroid cancer or a benign thyroid nodule (not recorded which). Some clones in this sample may be carry-over from other donors' samples.

This clone appeared many times. The chain couples TRBV7-6 to TRBJ2-2; D call uncertain. V lost 1 base, J lost 5 bases, and 11 bases lay in between. The CDR3 totals 15 residues. The germline V gene encodes CDR1 SGHVS and CDR2 FNYEAQ. CDR3 in DNA: TGTGCCAGCAGCTTAGATGGGGAATATACCGGGGAGCTGTTTTTT. Translating it yields CASSLDGEYTGELFF.

This clone was seen at least ten times. V usage is TRBV15 and J usage is TRBJ2-3; TRBD2 aligns across 7 bases. Germline assignment: CDR1 LNHNV and CDR2 YYDKDF (reference sequence). V lost 0 bases and J lost 6; bases outside the gene matches: 6. The CDR3 has 15 amino acids. The CDR3 protein is CATSREASGPDTQYF. The DNA for the CDR3 is TGTGCCACCAGCAGAGAGGCTAGCGGTCCCGATACGCAGTATTTT.

This clone occurred many times. This rearrangement joins TRBV5-1 to TRBJ2-2; D uncertain. The germline V gene encodes CDR1 SGHRS and CDR2 YFSETQ. The CDR3 extends over 16 amino acids. The V and J ends lost 4 bases and 4 bases respectively, with 17 bases between them. The CDR3 is CASSSVDMGFTGELFF. The DNA of the CDR3 is TGCGCCAGCAGCAGCGTCGATATGGGGTTCACCGGGGAGCTGTTTTTT.

The chain recombines TRBV20-1 with TRBJ2-7; 9 bases are shared with TRBD2. The J segment lost 3 bases and the V segment lost 1 base, leaving 7 bases of the junction unmatched. This CDR3 is built from 15 residues. CDR1 DFQATT and CDR2 SNEGSKA come from the germline V gene (reference sequence). The CDR3 bases are TGCAGTGCTAGAGGGAAGCGGGAGGTAAGCTACGAGCAGTACTTC. Residues: CSARGKREVSYEQYF.

The CDR3 nucleotides read TGTGCCAGCAGCTCGGGACAATCTAAATCCTACGAGCAGTACTTC. It encodes CASSSGQSKSYEQYF. The chain recombines TRBV7-6 with TRBJ2-7, with D possibly matching TRBD1 (6 bases). The germline V gene has CDR1 SGHVS and CDR2 FNYEAQ. V lost 4 bases and J lost 1, with 14 bases in between. The CDR3 length is 15 residues.